One T cell receptor beta chain is described in this entry. This sample is part of a study of tissue T cells after allogeneic stem cell transplantation. Study-level background: Patients with graft-versus-host disease had grafts: four unmodified, three CD34-selected and T-cell-depleted.

Germline trimming cut 0 bases from V and 4 bases from J; bases unmatched to any gene: 1. Germline CDR1 reads SGDLS; CDR2 reads YYNGEE. There are 15 residues in the CDR3. This research-autopsy study prospectively enrolled adult allogeneic hematopoietic cell transplant recipients with steroid-refractory graft-versus-host disease. Autopsy tissues spanned esophagus to rectum, liver, skin, and lymphoid organs including spleen. Clones were read by immunoSEQ multiplex PCR, and TCRdb kept only the in-frame ones, dropping some. The sample shows 2,800 or so clones, 55% to 65% of them seen only once. The chain recombines TRBV9 with TRBJ2-6, with 7 bases identical to TRBD1. This clonotype originated in a male patient of 60 years or more with steroid-refractory graft-versus-host disease after an allogeneic stem cell transplant. Some T cells here may be from the graft donor. The material was duodenal tissue, obtained at autopsy. The CDR3 coding sequence is TGTGCCAGCAGCGTAGTGGGACAGGGGGCCAACGTCCTGACTTTC. As protein: CASSVVGQGANVLTF.